The clone carrying this T cell receptor beta chain was counted at least ten times. What it binds is unknown. Construction of TCR beta libraries was performed using quantitative 5'-RACE with molecular barcodes. Each CDR3 protein is one row after TCRdb ran MiXCR on the 5' RACE reads. Found here are about 27,000 distinct CDR3 sequences, roughly 7.3% of them singletons; the top ten hold 25% to 30%. This record belongs to a study of CD8 T cells in ankylosing spondylitis. V was shortened by 3 bases and J by 5 bases, with 13 bases between the two germline ends. The CDR3 is 14 amino acids. Looked up from germline, CDR1 is SGHTA and CDR2 is FQGNSA. Findings of the study overall: In synovial fluid and blood from reactive arthritis, some motif variants were previously reported. Disease-linked clones reportedly concentrated significantly in matched ankylosing spondylitis synovial fluid.

Sequenced input: blood. The chain employs TRBV7-2 and TRBJ2-5, with D perhaps TRBD2 (6 bases). The sequence came from a male donor with ankylosing spondylitis or in good health (not recorded which). Here the CDR3 DNA reads TGTGCCAGCAGCTTTTGGGGGGAGTGGGAGACCCAGTACTTC. It is translated as CASSFWGEWETQYF.